This entry is about one TCR beta chain. This entry comes from a study of blood T cell repertoires in COVID-19. Turning to the study itself: Samples representing acute and convalescent COVID-19 were sourced from the United States, Italy and Spain.

From germline, CDR1 is DFQATT and CDR2 SNEGSKA (reference sequence). The V and J ends lost 7 bases and 6 bases respectively, with 12 bases between them. This CDR3 has 11 amino acids. Produced via immunoSEQ multiplex PCR; TCRdb's table is partial and in-frame only. Of 110,000 to 150,000 clones listed, about 79% are singletons. V and J are TRBV20-1 and TRBJ1-2; D gene uncertain. This clonotype originated in a woman of 80 years or more with acute or convalescent COVID-19. Sequenced: peripheral blood. For the CDR3, the DNA is TGCAGTGGCCTCGGGGTAGATGGCTACACCTTC. Translation: CSGLGVDGYTF.